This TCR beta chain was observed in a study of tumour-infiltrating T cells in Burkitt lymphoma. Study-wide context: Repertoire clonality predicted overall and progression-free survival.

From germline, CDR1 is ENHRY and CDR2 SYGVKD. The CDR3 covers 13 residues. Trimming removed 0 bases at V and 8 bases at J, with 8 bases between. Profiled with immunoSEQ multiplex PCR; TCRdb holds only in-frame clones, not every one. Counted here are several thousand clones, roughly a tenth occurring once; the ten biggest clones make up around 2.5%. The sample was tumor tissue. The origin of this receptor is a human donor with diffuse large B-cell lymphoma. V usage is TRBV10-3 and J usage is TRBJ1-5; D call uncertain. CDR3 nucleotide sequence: TGTGCCATCAGTGAGTCTCCGGCGGAGCCCCAGCATTTT. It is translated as CAISESPAEPQHF.